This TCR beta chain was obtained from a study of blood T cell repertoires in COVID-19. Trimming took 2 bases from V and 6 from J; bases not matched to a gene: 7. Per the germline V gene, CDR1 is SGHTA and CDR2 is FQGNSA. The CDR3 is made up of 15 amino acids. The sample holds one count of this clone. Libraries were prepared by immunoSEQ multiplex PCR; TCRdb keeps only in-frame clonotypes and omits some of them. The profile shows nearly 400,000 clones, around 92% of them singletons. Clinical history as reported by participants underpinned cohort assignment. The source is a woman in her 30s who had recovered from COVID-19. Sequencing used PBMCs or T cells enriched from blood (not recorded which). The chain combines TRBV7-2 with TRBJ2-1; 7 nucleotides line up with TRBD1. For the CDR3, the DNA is TGTGCCAGCAGCTTAAAAACAGGGGCAACCAATGAGCAGTTCTTC. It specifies CASSLKTGATNEQFF.